This record concerns one TCR beta chain sequence. This clonotype has a handful of counts. Its antigen remains unidentified. No much larger clone is present one base from it, and per-base qualities are unavailable. TCR beta rearrangements were amplified from genomic DNA extracted from peripheral blood rather than from sorted cells or RNA. The data originate from a study of T cell repertoires in aging, cancer and after chemotherapy (dated by TCRdb to about 2019). Notes on the research overall: Donors were distributed across six age groups ranging from 30 or younger to 70 or older, with at least three individuals included per group. In the solid tumor group, the paired samples taken before and after chemotherapy came from patients with brain tumors (glioblastoma) who were receiving therapy based on temozolomide. In total, the full dataset held 8.9 million or so TCR reads. To look at immunoaging and at how T cells reconstitute after chemotherapy, the study profiled TCR beta repertoires in peripheral blood from both healthy donors and cancer patients. Alongside under 100 healthy donors serving as a reference group, the cohort included some 220 cancer patients, of whom some 91 had hematological cancers and 110 to 140 had solid cancers. Overall study outcomes, separate from this receptor: An increase in median generation probability over the chemotherapy interval was observed in both cancer cohorts, suggesting that the repertoire was reconstituted through rebound thymic output. Compared with age-matched healthy donors, untreated patients with either hematological or solid cancers had significantly lower TCR diversity in the blood along with higher clonality. According to the authors, the repertoire data do not permit conclusions about immunological memory after chemotherapy. In healthy donors, the decline in TCR diversity with age was mainly explained by loss of richness, whereas in cancer patients loss of evenness was also found to contribute.

Using a mixed TRB-A/B primer pool, multiplex touch-down PCR amplified rearranged TRB sequences covering the V, D and J segments. Illumina adapters and sample indices were attached to the amplicons through two consecutive PCR reactions run with Phusion HS II polymerase. Amplicons were gel-purified with the NucleoSpin Gel and PCR Clean-up kit, then checked with Qubit and an Agilent 2100 Bioanalyzer. The libraries were sequenced on an Illumina MiSeq with 600-cycle, single-indexed, paired-end runs. As for how the authors treated the data: MiXCR versions 2.12 and 3.0.5 were used to process TRB sequences. Each unique CDR3 nucleotide sequence counted as one clone, and only productive sequences with at least two reads were retained. The repertoire metrics were Shannon diversity, evenness, clonality (calculated as one minus evenness), and diversity profiles parameterized by alpha from 0 to 5. The IGoR algorithm was used to calculate generation probabilities for clones in the paired samples taken before and after chemotherapy. Starting from the raw public reads, TCRdb applied fastp trimming at Q25, assembled clones with MiXCR and retained in-frame beta chains. Records with the same CDR3 protein are collapsed into one entry carrying the most frequent genes and DNA. TCRdb, not the original authors, processed these V and J calls. The sample table holds about 5,600 distinct CDR3 sequences, of which 25% to 30% were seen once. The ten largest clones capture roughly 11% of the sample.

The receptor's source is a human donor with a solid tumor. Input material: blood.

The CDR3 protein is CASTPRGRGRSNQPQHF. The bases read TGTGCCAGCACCCCCCGGGGGAGAGGGCGGAGCAATCAGCCCCAGCATTTT. Recombination connected TRBV6-1 to TRBJ1-5; the D gene is perhaps TRBD1, from 5 matching bases. Trimming costs V 7 bases and J 1 base, and their ends lie 20 bases apart. The CDR3 holds 17 amino acids from the cysteine to the phenylalanine. Just the 51-base CDR3 DNA is kept, in frame starting at base 1. The CDR1 and CDR2 encoded by the germline V gene are MNHNS and SASEGT.